The 17 T cell receptor beta chains below were found in one sample sequenced in a study of response to subunit inactivated influenza vaccine (dated by TCRdb to the late 2010s). Libraries were constructed by RT-PCR. Sequencer: Illumina HiSeq 2500. TCRdb redid the processing of the public reads, applying fastp at Q25 and MiXCR, and retained in-frame beta chains. Entries that share a CDR3 protein sequence are merged under the most common genes and DNA. The sample data list 590,000 or so distinct CDR3 sequences, and 14% of these were observed just once. Less than 8.5% of the sample is taken by the ten largest. The sample consisted of PBMCs from blood, taken approximately 15 days before vaccination. These receptors were obtained from a man in his fifties who received an inactivated influenza vaccine. Donor details come from another sample of the same person, matched by shared clones.

V gene TRBV9 combines with J gene TRBJ2-3; no reliable D call. Trimming pared 3 bases from V and 5 bases from J, leaving 7 bases between. CDR1 SGDLS and CDR2 YYNGEE come from the germline V gene. CDR3 length: 12 residues. The CDR3 loop reads CASSGKLDTQYF. The CDR3, as DNA: TGTGCCAGCAGCGGGAAACTAGATACGCAGTATTTT. Variable domain in full (rest from reference TRBV9 and TRBJ2-3): DSGVTQTPKHLITATGQRVTLRCSPRSGDLSVYWYQQSLDQGLQFLIQYYNGEERAKGNILERFSAQQFPDLHSELNLSSLELGDSALYFCASSGKLDTQYFGPGTRLTVL.

The V and J genes are TRBV7-2 and TRBJ1-1; 9 bases map to TRBD1. Germline V lookup: CDR1 SGHTA, CDR2 FQGNSA. The CDR3 spans 16 residues. Trimming at V came to 2 bases and at J to 1 base, leaving 5 bases not matched to a gene. Here the CDR3 DNA reads TGTGCCAGCAGCTTATTCCCGGGACAGGGGAACACTGAAGCTTTCTTT. It encodes CASSLFPGQGNTEAFF.

This clonotype came up once. The chain uses TRBV29-1 and TRBJ2-2; 8 nucleotides agree with TRBD2. Trimming cost V 4 bases and J 4 bases; bases outside gene matches: 5. This CDR3 region has 14 residues. Germline V gene data show CDR1 as SQVTM and CDR2 as ANQGSEA. In DNA, the CDR3 is TGCAGCGTTGGGCGGGAGGCCCCCACCGGGGAGCTGTTTTTT. This codes for CSVGREAPTGELFF.

This clonotype was observed a few times. The chain has TRBV11-3 and TRBJ2-1; 13 nucleotides align to TRBD2. This CDR3 comprises 15 residues. The V and J ends lost 4 bases and 7 bases, in that order; junction bases with no gene match: 4. Germline values: CDR1 SGHNT, CDR2 YENEEA. The CDR3 region is CASSSGLAGENEQFF. The CDR3 region has the DNA TGTGCCAGCAGCTCAGGACTAGCGGGAGAAAATGAGCAGTTCTTC.

The table lists this clonotype with a few counts. The rearrangement links TRBV24-1 to TRBJ2-1; a possible D gene is TRBD2 (6 bases). The germline CDR1 and CDR2 sequences are KGHDR and SFDVKD. V lost 3 bases, J lost 5 bases, and 16 bases lay in between. The CDR3 is 16 residues long. The CDR3 DNA reads as TGTGCCACCAGTGATCCCCGGGACTGGGCAAACAATGAGCAGTTCTTC. Protein sequence: CATSDPRDWANNEQFF.

This clonotype was counted at least ten times. V and J are TRBV20-1 and TRBJ1-1; the D is unclear. V gave up 6 bases and J gave up 3 bases, with 14 bases separating them. Germline V CDR1 and CDR2: DFQATT, SNEGSKA (reference sequence). The CDR3 spans 13 residues. As DNA, the CDR3 is TGCAGTGCCCCCCGGAGGTCCGACACTGAAGCTTTCTTT. Protein: CSAPRRSDTEAFF.

The V gene is TRBV7-2, the J gene TRBJ2-7, with 9 bases aligning to TRBD1. Germline CDR1 and CDR2: SGHTA and FQGNSA. This CDR3 has 17 residues. V lost 5 bases, J lost 2 bases, and 13 bases stayed unmatched. CDR3 region: CASSAKTGGSLPYEQYF. The CDR3 DNA sequence: TGTGCCAGCAGCGCGAAGACAGGGGGATCACTCCCCTACGAGCAGTACTTC. Using reference TRBV7-2 and TRBJ2-7 for the parts outside the CDR3, the full variable domain is GAGVSQSPSNKVTEKGKDVELRCDPISGHTALYWYRQSLGQGLEFLIYFQGNSAPDKSGLPSDRFSAERTGGSVSTLTIQRTQQEDSAVYLCASSAKTGGSLPYEQYFGPGTRLTVT.

This clonotype was seen at least ten times. The chain links TRBV5-1 to TRBJ1-5; 10 bases are shared with TRBD1. CDR1 and CDR2 (germline): SGHRS, YFSETQ. The CDR3 totals 18 residues. The J segment lost 6 bases and the V segment lost 4 bases, leaving 16 bases of the junction unmatched. The CDR3 protein is CASSPKPTGTGVRQPQHF. CDR3 nucleotides: TGCGCCAGCAGCCCGAAGCCTACCGGGACAGGGGTACGTCAGCCCCAGCATTTT.

This clonotype was detected a few times. V gene TRBV7-9 combines with J gene TRBJ1-3; 12 bases are a match to TRBD1. V shed 6 bases, J shed 4 bases, and the junction held 7 bases outside the gene matches. Germline V gene sequence: CDR1 SEHNR, CDR2 FQNEAQ (reference sequence). This CDR3 comprises 16 residues. Written as DNA, the CDR3 is TGTGCCAGCAGTCCCGGGACAGGGGGCGAAGGAAACACCATATATTTT. The encoded protein is CASSPGTGGEGNTIYF.

On this clonotype itself: With a much larger clone just one base away, this may be a read error. V usage is TRBV7-2 and J usage is TRBJ1-5; D gene unclear. Germline V CDR1 and CDR2: SGHTA, FQGNSA. CDR3 length: 12 amino acids. The germline V and J ends were trimmed by 1 base and 5 bases, with 3 bases remaining between them. CDR3: CASSLDHQPQHF. The DNA for the CDR3 is TGTGCCAGCAGCTTAGACCATCAGCCCCAGCATTTT.

This chain links TRBV10-2 with TRBJ2-1; TRBD2 aligns across 10 bases. The CDR3 consists of 15 residues. V shed 2 bases, J shed 4 bases, and the junction held 2 bases outside the gene matches. CDR1 WSHSY and CDR2 SAAADI come from the germline V gene. For the CDR3, the DNA is TGCGCCAGCAGTGAGCCAGCGGGAGGGTACAATGAGCAGTTCTTC. This translates into CASSEPAGGYNEQFF.

V and J are TRBV24-1 and TRBJ2-7; 12 nucleotides agree with TRBD2. Germline V lookup: CDR1 KGHDR, CDR2 SFDVKD. J was trimmed by 3 bases and V by 3 bases; bases with no gene match: 5. The CDR3 is 16 amino acids. The CDR3 here is CATSDVGLAGNYEQYF. DNA of the CDR3: TGTGCCACCAGTGATGTCGGACTAGCGGGGAACTACGAGCAGTACTTC.

This clonotype was detected a few times. This sequence joins TRBV15 and TRBJ2-1; 7 nucleotides agree with TRBD1. The CDR3 has 16 residues. Germline CDR1 LNHNV, CDR2 YYDKDF (reference sequence). V trimming: 1 base; J trimming: 5 bases; junction bases outside the gene matches: 8. The CDR3 sequence is CATSRVDRLQHNEQFF. In DNA form, the CDR3 reads TGTGCCACCAGCAGAGTGGACAGGCTCCAGCACAATGAGCAGTTCTTC.

The chain has TRBV27 and TRBJ2-5; D uncertain. This CDR3 is built from 15 residues. Deletions cut 2 bases from V and 4 bases from J, with 14 bases between. CDR1 and CDR2 (germline): MNHEY, SMNVEV (reference sequence). The CDR3 region is CASSLKIGVRETQYF. CDR3 in DNA: TGTGCCAGCAGTTTAAAGATTGGCGTGCGAGAGACCCAGTACTTC.

The genes are TRBV12-3 or TRBV12-4 and TRBJ2-4; weak D call: TRBD1 (6 bases). Deletions cut 7 bases from V and 6 bases from J, with 13 bases between. The CDR3 totals 13 residues. CDR3 in DNA: TGTGCCAGCACCCCGACAGGAAGAAACATTCAGTACTTC. This codes for CASTPTGRNIQYF.

This rearrangement joins TRBV7-9 to TRBJ1-2, with D uncertain. Germline values: CDR1 SEHNR, CDR2 FQNEAQ (reference sequence). The CDR3 is made up of 12 amino acids. V lost 1 base to trimming and J lost 8 bases, with 8 bases between them. For the CDR3, the DNA is TGTGCCAGCAGCTTAGAAGGGCAGGGCTACACCTTC. It is translated as CASSLEGQGYTF. The full variable domain, rest sourced from reference TRBV7-9 and TRBJ1-2, is DTGVSQNPRHKITKRGQNVTFRCDPISEHNRLYWYRQTLGQGPEFLTYFQNEAQLEKSRLLSDRFSAERPKGSFSTLEIQRTEQGDSAMYLCASSLEGQGYTFGSGTRLTVV.

This clonotype appeared many times. This chain links TRBV2 with TRBJ1-3; no reliable D call. The CDR3 has 14 residues. Germline V gene data show CDR1 as SNHLY and CDR2 as FYNNEI. The V end was cut by 6 bases, the J end by 0 bases, with 9 bases between. The CDR3 bases are TGTGCCAGCAGAGCGGACTACTCTGGAAACACCATATATTTT. It encodes CASRADYSGNTIYF. The whole variable domain, filled in from reference TRBV2 and TRBJ1-3, reads EPEVTQTPSHQVTQMGQEVILRCVPISNHLYFYWYRQILGQKVEFLVSFYNNEISEKSEIFDDQFSVERPDGSNFTLKIRSTKLEDSAMYFCASRADYSGNTIYFGEGSWLTVV.